These 27 T cell receptor beta chains came from one sample sequenced in a study of T cell responses to AZD1222 COVID-19 vaccine. The protocol was immunoSEQ multiplex PCR, while the TCRdb copy is restricted to in-frame clones and leaves out a portion. In the table there are 75,000 to 100,000 clones, around 90% of which are singletons. The sample in question was peripheral blood, obtained 28 days after the second AZD1222 dose. The receptors shown here come from an adult who received the AZD1222 COVID-19 vaccine.

Turning to this clone: One end of the junction fails to match germline, which may point to a read error. The chain joins TRBV7-2 to TRBJ1-1, with D perhaps matching TRBD1 (6 bases). The V gene's germline CDR1 is SGHTA and CDR2 FQGNSA. The CDR3 is 14 residues long. CDR3 protein: CASSLVWGPPEAFF. The CDR3 DNA reads as TGTGCCAGCAGTTTAGTTTGGGGGCCCCCTGAAGCTTTCTTT.

The gene calls are TRBV15 and TRBJ2-5, with a possible D match to TRBD1 (6 bases). The V gene's germline CDR1 is LNHNV and CDR2 YYDKDF (reference sequence). This CDR3 is 15 amino acids long. Trimming pared 1 base from V and 4 bases from J, leaving 13 bases between. The CDR3: CATSRGMGAGETQYF. In nucleotides, the CDR3 is TGTGCCACCAGCAGAGGGATGGGGGCAGGAGAGACCCAGTACTTC.

The V and J genes are TRBV2 and TRBJ1-5; D is unclear. The germline CDR1 and CDR2 sequences are SNHLY and FYNNEI. This CDR3 has 15 residues. With 1 base removed from V and 1 base from J, the gap between germline ends came to 8 bases. The CDR3 DNA reads as TGTGCCAGCAGTGAAGAACAGTGGAGCAATCAGCCCCAGCATTTT. Translation gives CASSEEQWSNQPQHF.

In nucleotides, the CDR3 is TGTGCCAGCAGTTACTCCGGGGTTCCCCACAATGAGCAGTTCTTC. As protein: CASSYSGVPHNEQFF. The rearrangement uses TRBV6-5 and TRBJ2-1; tentative D call: TRBD2 (5 bases). Trimming removed 0 bases from V and 5 bases from J, with 11 bases in between. CDR1 and CDR2 from the germline V gene are MNHEY and SVGAGI. The CDR3 is made up of 15 amino acids.

This rearrangement joins TRBV11-1 to TRBJ2-5, with D perhaps matching TRBD1 (6 bases). CDR1 is SGHAT and CDR2 is FQDESV in the germline V gene (reference sequence). With 5 bases removed from V and 4 bases from J, the gap between germline ends came to 20 bases. The CDR3 runs 16 residues. CDR3 region: CASSRLTGLGRETQYF. CDR3 bases: TGTGCCAGCAGCCGCCTCACAGGGCTAGGCAGAGAGACCCAGTACTTC.

The chain couples TRBV12-3 or TRBV12-4 to TRBJ2-3; D is undetermined. The V end lost 6 bases, the J end lost 7 bases, and 14 bases lay between the germline ends. The CDR3 is 13 amino acids. The CDR3 reads CASSRVSENTQYF. CDR3 bases: TGTGCCAGCAGCCGGGTCTCGGAAAATACGCAGTATTTT.

This sequence joins TRBV3-1 (or the pseudogene TRBV3-2) and TRBJ2-2; weak D call: TRBD2 (7 bases). CDR1 and CDR2 (germline): LGHDT, YNNKEL (reference sequence). Trimming pared 7 bases from V and 0 bases from J, leaving 12 bases between. The CDR3 runs to 15 residues. CDR3 protein: CASKGGPANTGELFF. The DNA for the CDR3 is TGTGCCAGCAAGGGGGGGCCTGCGAACACCGGGGAGCTGTTTTTT.

The chain has TRBV18 and TRBJ1-2; 9 bases match TRBD1. Per the germline V gene, CDR1 is KGHSH and CDR2 is LQKENI. After removal of 5 bases from V and 5 bases from J, the junction contained 3 bases not matched to a gene. This CDR3 contains 13 residues. The CDR3 loop is CASSGQGLYGYTF. The DNA of the CDR3 is TGTGCCAGCTCAGGACAGGGGTTGTATGGCTACACCTTC.

This chain joins TRBV9 and TRBJ2-2; 16 nucleotides align to TRBD2. The CDR3 runs to 17 residues. Germline assignment: CDR1 SGDLS and CDR2 YYNGEE. The junction had 6 bases not matched to a gene; V was cut back by 4 bases and J by 6 bases. CDR3 loop: CASSPTGTSGGAGELFF. The CDR3 bases are TGTGCCAGCAGCCCCACAGGGACTAGCGGGGGGGCCGGGGAGCTGTTTTTT.

Only one count was recorded for this clone. The V gene is TRBV29-1, the J gene TRBJ2-1; D is unclear. Germline assignment: CDR1 SQVTM and CDR2 ANQGSEA. V was shortened by 4 bases and J by 9 bases, with 10 bases between the two germline ends. This CDR3 region has 11 residues. The CDR3 sequence: CSVGSGSEQFF. The CDR3, as DNA: TGCAGCGTTGGGTCGGGCTCTGAGCAGTTCTTC.

This chain uses TRBV7-9 with TRBJ2-2; D remains ambiguous. The CDR3 length is 14 residues. V lost 5 bases, J lost 6 bases, and 13 bases lay in between. CDR1 SEHNR and CDR2 FQNEAQ come from the germline V gene (reference sequence). In nucleotides, the CDR3 is TGTGCCAGCAGCCCCGGCGCGGCCTCCGGGGAGCTGTTTTTT. It yields the protein CASSPGAASGELFF.

The gene calls are TRBV6-6 and TRBJ1-3; D is perhaps TRBD1 (5 bases). CDR1 is MNHNY, CDR2 SVGAGI, per germline (reference sequence). CDR3 size: 15 residues. Deletions cut 0 bases from V and 3 bases from J, with 9 bases between. CDR3 loop: CASSYSGVIGNTIYF. The CDR3 DNA follows: TGTGCCAGCAGTTACTCGGGGGTAATTGGAAACACCATATATTTT.

V and J are TRBV7-8 and TRBJ2-5; D is undetermined. Germline assignment: CDR1 SGHVS and CDR2 FQNEAQ. The CDR3 contains 14 residues. Trimming stripped 1 base from V and 5 bases from J, with 11 bases between. CDR3 coding DNA: TGTGCCAGCAGCTTAGTTCCGGTAGAGGAGACCCAGTACTTC. It specifies CASSLVPVEETQYF.

CDR3 DNA sequence: TGTGCCAGCAGGGATACAGGGTCGTACGAGCAGTACTTC. It specifies CASRDTGSYEQYF. V usage is TRBV6-5 and J usage is TRBJ2-7; weak D call: TRBD1 (6 bases). CDR3 length equals 13 residues. The germline V gene encodes CDR1 MNHEY and CDR2 SVGAGI. The V end lost 6 bases, the J end lost 4 bases, and 13 bases lay between the germline ends.

The V gene is TRBV11-3, the J gene TRBJ2-1; 10 positions match TRBD1. The CDR3 totals 18 residues. V dropped 1 base and J dropped 2; count of bases not matched to a gene: 8. Germline-derived CDR1 and CDR2 are SGHNT and YENEEA. This chain's CDR3 is CASSLAHDRGRAYNEQFF. For the CDR3, the DNA is TGTGCCAGCAGCTTAGCCCACGACAGGGGGCGCGCCTACAATGAGCAGTTCTTC.

The chain's CDR3 is CATDGQAYQPQHF. CDR3 DNA sequence: TGTGCCACTGACGGACAGGCCTATCAGCCCCAGCATTTT. The chain uses TRBV19 and TRBJ1-5, with TRBD1 identical over 7 bases. The CDR3 spans 13 residues. Germline V gives CDR1 LNHDA, CDR2 SQIVND (reference sequence). After removal of 10 bases from V and 5 bases from J, the junction contained 8 bases not matched to a gene.

V is TRBV2 and J is TRBJ1-2; D not certain. This CDR3 contains 13 residues. The germline V gene encodes CDR1 SNHLY and CDR2 FYNNEI. Trimming cost V 1 base and J 4 bases, with 7 bases left between them. Here the CDR3 reads CASSEDRGYGYTF. CDR3 DNA sequence: TGTGCCAGCAGTGAAGACAGAGGCTATGGCTACACCTTC.

The chain uses TRBV7-2 and TRBJ1-1; perhaps TRBD1 as D (5 bases). The germline V gene encodes CDR1 SGHTA and CDR2 FQGNSA. Trimming stripped 2 bases from V and 1 base from J, with 11 bases between. The CDR3 covers 15 residues. The CDR3 DNA is TGTGCCAGCAGCTTAAAGACAGCGTCGAACACTGAAGCTTTCTTT. Residues: CASSLKTASNTEAFF.

The genes are TRBV6-6 and TRBJ1-5, with D hard to call. The CDR3 covers 16 residues. Deletions cut 5 bases from V and 6 bases from J, with 20 bases between. The V gene's germline CDR1 is MNHNY and CDR2 SVGAGI (reference sequence). The DNA of the CDR3 is TGTGCCAGCAGTATCGAGGCCGGGAGAGGGTTTCAGCCCCAGCATTTT. This codes for CASSIEAGRGFQPQHF.

The chain is built from TRBV5-1 and TRBJ1-2; possible D gene TRBD1, 5 bases. Trimming removed 4 bases from V and 1 base from J, with 11 bases in between. This CDR3 is 14 amino acids long. From germline, CDR1 is SGHRS and CDR2 YFSETQ. DNA of the CDR3: TGCGCCAGCAGCCCGGGACGGAGTAACTATGGCTACACCTTC. Translated: CASSPGRSNYGYTF. The full variable domain, in which reference TRBV5-1 and TRBJ1-2 provide the parts outside the CDR3, is KAGVTQTPRYLIKTRGQQVTLSCSPISGHRSVSWYQQTPGQGLQFLFEYFSETQRNKGNFPGRFSGRQFSNSRSEMNVSTLELGDSALYLCASSPGRSNYGYTFGSGTRLTVV.

This rearrangement joins TRBV6-5 to TRBJ2-7, with 8 bases that match TRBD2. J was trimmed by 3 bases and V by 6 bases; bases with no gene match: 10. Germline V lookup: CDR1 MNHEY, CDR2 SVGAGI. The CDR3 consists of 15 residues. CDR3 loop: CASSQGGTRIYEQYF. CDR3 nucleotide sequence: TGTGCCAGCAGCCAAGGCGGGACTAGAATCTACGAGCAGTACTTC.

The rearrangement joins TRBV5-1 to TRBJ2-7; 7 bases line up with TRBD2. Germline CDR1 reads SGHRS; CDR2 reads YFSETQ. J was trimmed by 4 bases and V by 2 bases; bases with no gene match: 6. There are 14 residues in the CDR3. The CDR3 loop reads CASSFSGDRYEQYF. The CDR3 bases are TGCGCCAGCAGCTTCAGCGGGGACCGGTACGAGCAGTACTTC.

The chain couples TRBV7-2 to TRBJ1-2; D may be TRBD1 (5 bases). Trimming took 1 base from V and 2 from J, leaving 11 bases between them. The CDR3 runs to 15 residues. Per germline, CDR1 SGHTA and CDR2 FQGNSA. The CDR3 DNA reads TGTGCCAGCAGCTTAGTGGCGGGACCCAACTATGGCTACACCTTC. It translates to CASSLVAGPNYGYTF.

The chain couples TRBV5-1 to TRBJ1-6, with D perhaps TRBD1 (6 bases). The V gene lost 0 bases and the J gene lost 8 bases, with 12 bases spanning the gap. Germline CDR1 is SGHRS and CDR2 is YFSETQ. CDR3 length equals 15 residues. The CDR3 bases are TGCGCCAGCAGCTTGGGGACGGACAGCTATTCACCCCTCCACTTT. Its protein product is CASSLGTDSYSPLHF.

The chain combines TRBV5-1 with TRBJ1-1, with D possibly matching TRBD1 (5 bases). CDR1 and CDR2 (germline): SGHRS, YFSETQ. The CDR3 length is 15 residues. Between the trimmed V and J ends, which lost 0 bases and 1 base, there was a span of 10 bases. The CDR3 protein is CASSLVAGGNTEAFF. The CDR3 bases are TGCGCCAGCAGCTTGGTGGCGGGGGGGAACACTGAAGCTTTCTTT.

V gene TRBV5-1 combines with J gene TRBJ2-5; the match to TRBD2 covers 7 bases. The CDR3 spans 17 residues. Trimming cost V 3 bases and J 2 bases; bases outside gene matches: 13. Germline loops: CDR1 SGHRS, CDR2 YFSETQ. This CDR3 is CASSWDPRAGTQETQYF. The CDR3 DNA reads as TGCGCCAGCAGCTGGGACCCCCGAGCGGGGACGCAAGAGACCCAGTACTTC.

The chain links TRBV19 to TRBJ2-7; no firm D call. CDR1 is LNHDA, CDR2 SQIVND, per germline (reference sequence). The CDR3 runs 14 residues. The V end was cut by 1 base, the J end by 2 bases, with 9 bases between. CDR3 bases: TGTGCCAGTAGTATAGGGAGCGCCGCCTACGAGCAGTACTTC. This translates into CASSIGSAAYEQYF.